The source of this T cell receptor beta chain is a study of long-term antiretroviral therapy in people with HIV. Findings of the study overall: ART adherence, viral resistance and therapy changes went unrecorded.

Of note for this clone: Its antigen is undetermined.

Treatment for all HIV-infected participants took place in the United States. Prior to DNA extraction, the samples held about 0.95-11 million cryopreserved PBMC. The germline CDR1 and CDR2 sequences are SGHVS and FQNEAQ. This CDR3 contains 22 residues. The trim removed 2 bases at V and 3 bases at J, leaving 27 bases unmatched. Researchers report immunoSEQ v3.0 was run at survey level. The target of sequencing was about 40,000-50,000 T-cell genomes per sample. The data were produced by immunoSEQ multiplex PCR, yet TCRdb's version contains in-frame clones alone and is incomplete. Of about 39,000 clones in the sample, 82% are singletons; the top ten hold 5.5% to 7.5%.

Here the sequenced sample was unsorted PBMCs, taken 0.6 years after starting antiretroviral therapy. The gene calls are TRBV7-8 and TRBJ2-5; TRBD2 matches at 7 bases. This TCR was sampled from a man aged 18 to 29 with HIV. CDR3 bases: TGTGCCAGCAGCTTATTAGCCCGATACCGCCCGATAAGACTAGCCGGGAAAGAGACCCAGTACTTC. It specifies CASSLLARYRPIRLAGKETQYF.